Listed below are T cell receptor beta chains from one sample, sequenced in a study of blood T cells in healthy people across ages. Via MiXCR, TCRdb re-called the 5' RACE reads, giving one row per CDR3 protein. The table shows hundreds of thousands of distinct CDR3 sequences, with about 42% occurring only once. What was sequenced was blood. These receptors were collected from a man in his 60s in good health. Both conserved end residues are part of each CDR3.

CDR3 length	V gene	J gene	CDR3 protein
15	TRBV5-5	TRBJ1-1	CASSLVPHGNTEAFF
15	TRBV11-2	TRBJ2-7	CASSFSGTPGVEQYF
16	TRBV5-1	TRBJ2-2	CASSLDTGEFAGELFF
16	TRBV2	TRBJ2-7	CASSDTSAPPFYEQYF
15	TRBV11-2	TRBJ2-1	CASSHPAGGEDEQFF
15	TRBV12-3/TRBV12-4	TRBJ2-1	CASSRSGSSYNEQFF
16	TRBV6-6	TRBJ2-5	CASSLGGGGSQETQYF
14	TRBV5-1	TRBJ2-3	CTSSSGVSTDTQYF
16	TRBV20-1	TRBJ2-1	CSASTSGGPSYNEQFF
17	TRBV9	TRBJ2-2	CASSVPHRGWDTGELFF
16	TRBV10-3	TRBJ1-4	CAISDVRTGSNEKLFF
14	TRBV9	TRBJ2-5	CASSVISGAKTQYF
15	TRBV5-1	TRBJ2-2	CASSLDSGGSGELFF
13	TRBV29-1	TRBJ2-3	CSGRTTGTDTQYF
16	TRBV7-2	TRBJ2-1	CASTENPLQGANEQFF
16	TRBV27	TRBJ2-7	CASSLFVAGGPYEQYF
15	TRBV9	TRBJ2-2	CASSVAGQNTGELFF
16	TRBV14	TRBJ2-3	CASSLGGQILTDTQYF
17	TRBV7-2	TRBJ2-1	CASSASSLGIKYNEQFF
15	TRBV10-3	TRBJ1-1	CAISETNRRGTEAFF
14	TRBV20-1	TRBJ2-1	CSARVGSSCNEQFF
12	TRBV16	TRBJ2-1	CASSQQTHEQFF
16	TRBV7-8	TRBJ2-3	CASSFGIRGGTDTQYF
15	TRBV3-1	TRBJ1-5	CASSQDHTGGQPQHF
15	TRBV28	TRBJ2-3	CASTETGGSTDTQYF
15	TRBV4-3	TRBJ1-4	CASSSDGGSNEKLFF
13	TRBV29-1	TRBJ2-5	CSVYGGAVQTQYF
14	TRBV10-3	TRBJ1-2	CAISDRDRGYGYTF
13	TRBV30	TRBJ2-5	CAWSGGREQTQYF
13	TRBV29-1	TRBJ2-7	CSVERDRGYEQYF
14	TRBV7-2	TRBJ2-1	CASSSSRDFNEQFF
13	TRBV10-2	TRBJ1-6	CASKTGDISPLHF
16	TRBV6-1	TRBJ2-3	CASSASSGGYTDTQYF
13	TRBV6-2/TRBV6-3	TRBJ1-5	CASSFTDNQPQHF
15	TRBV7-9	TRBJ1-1	CASSHATGPATEAFF
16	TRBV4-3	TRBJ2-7	CASSQVKAGDNNEQYF
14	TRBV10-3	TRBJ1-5	CAISGQDSNQPQHF
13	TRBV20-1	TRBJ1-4	CSARVGNNEKLFF
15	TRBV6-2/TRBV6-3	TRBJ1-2	CASSTDRGLVIGYTF
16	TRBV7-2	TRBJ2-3	CASSPHARGFTDTQYF
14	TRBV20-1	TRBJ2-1	CSAPLAGGSDEQFF
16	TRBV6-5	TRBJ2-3	CASRASGSPSTDTQYF
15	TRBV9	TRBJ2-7	CASSVGRAVPYEQYF
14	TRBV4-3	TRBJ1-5	CASSQETGVQPQHF
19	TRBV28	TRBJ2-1	CASSYHRRLTSGGYNEQFF
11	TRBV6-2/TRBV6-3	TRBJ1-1	CASSYGGRAFF